A single sample gave rise to the 10 T cell receptor beta chains below, sequenced in a study of T-cell reconstitution after alpha-beta-depleted transplantation in children (dated by TCRdb to about 2016). Receptors were amplified or captured by PCR. Instrument used: Illumina HiSeq 2500. TCR libraries were prepared with molecular barcoding, using unique molecular identifiers to normalize TCRbeta repertoire quantification. TCRdb took the public reads, trimmed them with fastp at Q25, ran MiXCR for clone calling and kept in-frame beta chains. Each CDR3 protein appears once, grouped with its most common genes and DNA. Across this sample there are 210,000 or so distinct CDR3 sequences, with around 9.5% seen only once. 5% to 7% of the sample rests with the top ten. The sample was PBMCs from the stem cell graft donor, taken from the stem cell graft. These TCRs come from a human donor who donated a stem cell graft to a child with acute lymphoblastic leukemia.

This clonotype appeared a few times. DNA of the CDR3: TGTGCCAGCAGTCTGCCCGTGTTTGACCTCTACGAGCAGTACTTC. This translates into CASSLPVFDLYEQYF. V and J are TRBV12-3 or TRBV12-4 and TRBJ2-7; D is unclear. The V gene lost 5 bases and the J gene lost 3 bases, with 17 bases spanning the gap. This CDR3 region has 15 residues.

This clonotype was counted at least ten times. The CDR3 region is CASSGSGNPRNSPLHF. CDR3 nucleotides: TGCGCCAGCAGCGGGTCCGGGAACCCGCGGAATTCACCCCTCCACTTT. The V call is TRBV5-1, the J call TRBJ1-6; D is ambiguous. There are 16 residues in the CDR3. Germline lookup yields CDR1 SGHRS and CDR2 YFSETQ. V was clipped by 4 bases and J by 7 bases, with 18 bases between them.

Only a few counts were recorded for this clonotype. V is TRBV3-1 and J is TRBJ1-2; D ambiguous. The V gene's germline CDR1 is LGHDT and CDR2 YNNKEL (reference sequence). The CDR3 is 14 residues long. V lost 4 bases and J lost 6, with 15 bases in between. CDR3 DNA: TGTGCCAGCAGCCCAAACACCGGAGGGAATGGCTACACCTTC. The encoded protein is CASSPNTGGNGYTF.

The genes are TRBV20-1 and TRBJ1-5, with 8 bases matching TRBD1. This CDR3 comprises 17 residues. Germline CDR1 is DFQATT and CDR2 is SNEGSKA (reference sequence). The ends lost 0 bases at V and 7 bases at J; junction bases unmatched: 14. CDR3 DNA: TGCAGTGCTAGAGACGGGACAGGTCATATGGCAAGCCAGCCCCAGCATTTT. Residues: CSARDGTGHMASQPQHF.

This clonotype occurred a few times. This sequence joins TRBV7-4 and TRBJ2-4; D ambiguous. CDR1 and CDR2 (germline): SGHVT, SQSDAQ. CDR3 length equals 17 residues. Trimming took off 1 base at V and 0 bases at J, with 13 bases between the two ends. Here the CDR3 DNA reads TGTGCCAGCAGCTTAGTTCGGGCCGAGATAGCCAAAAACATTCAGTACTTC. Translation gives CASSLVRAEIAKNIQYF. The complete variable domain, with remaining parts taken from reference TRBV7-4 and TRBJ2-4, reads GAGVSQSPRYKVAKRGRDVALRCDSISGHVTLYWYRQTLGQGSEVLTYSQSDAQRDKSGRPSGRFSAERPERSVSTLKIQRTEQGDSAVYLCASSLVRAEIAKNIQYFGAGTRLSVL.

At least ten counts were recorded for this clonotype. The chain uses TRBV12-3 or TRBV12-4 and TRBJ2-3; perhaps D is TRBD1 or TRBD2 (6 bases each). The CDR3 sequence is 13 residues long. Trimming stripped 8 bases from V and 5 bases from J, with 14 bases between. The DNA of the CDR3 is TGTGCCAGCGGTCACGGGGGCTTAGATACGCAGTATTTT. This gives the protein CASGHGGLDTQYF.

This clonotype was counted a few times. The J gene is TRBJ2-5, the V gene TRBV5-1; D call uncertain. V lost 2 bases, J lost 1 base, and 6 bases lay in between. The CDR3 has 13 amino acids. In germline, CDR1 is SGHRS, CDR2 YFSETQ. The CDR3 region is CASSFGPQETQYF. CDR3 nucleotides: TGCGCCAGCAGCTTCGGACCCCAAGAGACCCAGTACTTC.

This clonotype showed up just once. This rearrangement joins TRBV25-1 to TRBJ1-2, with 7 bases identical to TRBD1. J gave up 2 bases and V 2 bases, and 8 bases lay outside the gene matches. This CDR3 is built from 16 residues. The V gene's germline CDR1 is MGHDK and CDR2 SYGVNS. The CDR3 DNA is TGTGCCAGCAGTGAAAGTCCTGGACAGGCCAACTATGGCTACACCTTC. Its protein is CASSESPGQANYGYTF.

This clonotype was picked up a small number of times. V gene TRBV7-9 combines with J gene TRBJ1-2, with 7 bases that match TRBD1. The CDR3 totals 13 residues. Germline CDR1 SEHNR, CDR2 FQNEAQ (reference sequence). V was clipped by 4 bases and J by 4 bases; unmatched bases: 3. The chain's CDR3 is CASSSRDSYGYTF. In DNA, the CDR3 is TGTGCCAGCAGCTCCCGGGACAGCTATGGCTACACCTTC.

The sample holds a few counts of this clonotype. The gene calls are TRBV4-2 and TRBJ2-3; 7 nucleotides align to TRBD2. Trimming took 0 bases from V and 0 from J; bases not matched to a gene: 3. CDR1 LGHNA and CDR2 YNFKEQ come from the germline V gene. This CDR3 comprises 16 residues. The CDR3 spells CASSQDSSGSTDTQYF. The CDR3 nucleotides read TGTGCCAGCAGCCAAGATAGTAGCGGGAGCACAGATACGCAGTATTTT.